The 21 T cell receptor beta chains in this list originate from one sample, sequenced in a study of patients and donors after allogeneic stem cell transplantation. Each CDR3 protein gets one entry after TCRdb re-called the RT-PCR reads with MiXCR. The sample has about 57,000 distinct CDR3 sequences; roughly 15% are singletons. Input material: blood, either unsorted or a sorted T cell fraction (not recorded which). The receptor set was obtained from a human donor who was either an allogeneic HSCT recipient or a stem cell or donor lymphocyte infusion donor (not recorded which). It is not recorded whose cells these are; they may come from a transplant donor.

The chain links TRBV5-4 to TRBJ1-1; tentative D call: TRBD1 (6 bases). Germline CDR1 is SGHNT and CDR2 is YYREEE (reference sequence). The CDR3 length is 18 residues. Trimming shortened V by 0 bases and J by 1 base, and 19 bases separated the two germline ends. The CDR3 coding sequence is TGTGCCAGCAGCTTGGAAAGGTCTTTAGGGACAACGAACACTGAAGCTTTCTTT. It translates to CASSLERSLGTTNTEAFF.

The gene calls are TRBV27 and TRBJ1-4; the D gene is possibly TRBD1 (5 bases). The CDR3 length is 15 residues. V dropped 1 base and J dropped 4 bases, with 10 bases sitting between them. The germline V gene encodes CDR1 MNHEY and CDR2 SMNVEV (reference sequence). The chain's CDR3 is CASSLLPGYNEKLFF. The CDR3 bases are TGTGCCAGCAGTTTATTGCCAGGGTATAATGAAAAACTGTTTTTT.

This clonotype was seen many times. The V gene is TRBV27, the J gene TRBJ2-1, with 14 bases aligning to TRBD2. Trimming removed 5 bases from V and 8 bases from J; junction bases left unmatched: 5. Germline values: CDR1 MNHEY, CDR2 SMNVEV (reference sequence). The length of the CDR3 is 15 residues. The CDR3 nucleotides read TGTGCCAGCAGTCCCGGGACTAGCGGGAGTGATGAGCAGTTCTTC. Translation: CASSPGTSGSDEQFF.

The sample holds a few counts of this clonotype. The chain is built from TRBV4-1 and TRBJ2-1; 8 positions agree with TRBD2. The CDR3 contains 18 residues. With V trimmed by 0 bases and J by 5 bases, 12 bases remained unmatched. Germline assignment: CDR1 MGHRA and CDR2 YSYEKL. CDR3 residues: CASSQESLGLAGNNEQFF. The CDR3 DNA reads as TGCGCCAGCAGCCAAGAGAGTCTAGGGCTAGCGGGTAACAATGAGCAGTTCTTC.

This clonotype was detected a few times. The chain links TRBV7-3 to TRBJ2-3; D is unclear. V lost 1 base and J 3 bases, leaving 5 bases between the germline ends. CDR3 length: 13 residues. From germline, CDR1 is SGHTA and CDR2 FQGTGA. CDR3 DNA: TGTGCCAGCAGCTTAATCGGGACAGATACGCAGTATTTT. Amino acid sequence: CASSLIGTDTQYF.

This clonotype came up a few times. This CDR3 is CASLPGEGNNEQFF. CDR3 in DNA: TGTGCCAGCCTCCCGGGAGAAGGAAACAATGAGCAGTTCTTC. The rearrangement links TRBV10-3 to TRBJ2-1, with D perhaps TRBD2 (6 bases). V lost 10 bases to trimming and J lost 5 bases, with 18 bases between them. CDR1 and CDR2 (germline): ENHRY, SYGVKD. The CDR3 loop spans 14 amino acids.

This rearrangement joins TRBV6-2 or TRBV6-3 to TRBJ2-7, with 12 bases identical to TRBD1. The CDR3 contains 15 residues. J gave up 5 bases and V 4 bases, and 6 bases lay outside the gene matches. The germline CDR1 and CDR2 sequences are MNHEY and SVGEGT. CDR3 in amino acids: CASSLFGTGGHEQYF. CDR3 nucleotides: TGTGCCAGCAGTTTGTTCGGGACAGGGGGCCACGAGCAGTACTTC.

CDR3 in DNA: TGTGCCAGCAGGCTCACCTCCTCAGACCGAATAGAGCAGTTCTTC. Its translation: CASRLTSSDRIEQFF. The chain couples TRBV11-2 to TRBJ2-1; D call uncertain. Germline lookup yields CDR1 SGHAT and CDR2 FQNNGV. The CDR3 runs to 15 residues. V lost 6 bases, J lost 10 bases, and 22 bases lay in between. The whole variable domain, remainder taken from reference TRBV11-2 and TRBJ2-1, is EAGVAQSPRYKIIEKRQSVAFWCNPISGHATLYWYQQILGQGPKLLIQFQNNGVVDDSQLPKDRFSAERLKGVDSTLKIQPAKLEDSAVYLCASRLTSSDRIEQFFGPGTRLTVL.

CDR3 DNA sequence: TGTGCCAGCAGCTTAGTTCAGGGGACCTACGAGCAGTACTTC. Amino acids: CASSLVQGTYEQYF. The gene calls are TRBV7-6 and TRBJ2-7; the D gene is possibly TRBD1 (6 bases). The CDR3 is 14 residues long. The V end lost 1 base, the J end lost 2 bases, and 9 bases lay between the germline ends. Per the germline V gene, CDR1 is SGHVS and CDR2 is FNYEAQ.

Regarding this clonotype: At one of its ends the junction is not consistent with the germline gene, which may arise from a read error. The rearrangement links TRBV7-6 to TRBJ2-2; D is perhaps TRBD1 (5 bases). This CDR3 contains 14 residues. Germline V gene lookup returns CDR1 SGHVS and CDR2 FNYEAQ. CDR3 amino acids: CASSPSGNPGELFF. CDR3 bases: TGTGCCAGCAGCCCCTCAGGGAACCCCGGGGAGCTGTTTTTT.

This clonotype has more than one count but fewer than ten. The chain employs TRBV20-1 and TRBJ2-7; 11 bases align to TRBD2. Looked up from germline, CDR1 is DFQATT and CDR2 is SNEGSKA (reference sequence). Unmatched junction bases numbered 10, after V lost 3 bases and J lost 3 bases. This CDR3 has 16 amino acids. The CDR3 reads CSASSPTSGRLYEQYF. CDR3 DNA: TGCAGTGCTAGTAGCCCTACTAGCGGGAGACTCTACGAGCAGTACTTC.

The sample holds a few counts of this clonotype. The chain combines TRBV5-1 with TRBJ2-1; 10 positions agree with TRBD2. The CDR3 length is 15 residues. The J segment lost 7 bases and the V segment lost 3 bases, leaving 7 bases of the junction unmatched. Germline loops: CDR1 SGHRS, CDR2 YFSETQ. CDR3 bases: TGCGCCAGCAGCTGGATCACTAGCGGGAAAAATGAGCAGTTCTTC. Protein: CASSWITSGKNEQFF.

This chain uses TRBV4-2 with TRBJ2-1; 10 bases map to TRBD2. The CDR3 runs to 15 residues. The V gene's germline CDR1 is LGHNA and CDR2 YNFKEQ. Trimming removed 1 base from V and 8 bases from J; junction bases left unmatched: 5. The DNA of the CDR3 is TGTGCCAGCAGCCAAGGGAGCGGGAGGGTCGATGAGCAGTTCTTC. It specifies CASSQGSGRVDEQFF.

This clonotype was detected only a few times. The chain uses TRBV20-1 and TRBJ2-1, with no clear D. V was shortened by 1 base and J by 8 bases, with 15 bases between the two germline ends. CDR3 length: 14 amino acids. Germline CDR1 DFQATT, CDR2 SNEGSKA (reference sequence). The DNA of the CDR3 is TGCAGTGCTAGAGGGCGCCAGGTTGGCCATGAGCAGTTCTTC. Its protein product is CSARGRQVGHEQFF.

This clonotype was counted a few times. The chain recombines TRBV5-8 with TRBJ1-4; no reliable D call. The CDR3 has 15 residues. Germline assignment: CDR1 SGHTS and CDR2 YDEGEE. Trimming took 4 bases from V and 2 from J, leaving 12 bases between them. The CDR3 spells CASSPPVGTNEKLFF. The CDR3 coding sequence is TGTGCCAGCAGCCCCCCGGTGGGCACTAATGAAAAACTGTTTTTT.

This clonotype occurred a few times. The V call is TRBV7-6, the J call TRBJ2-2; D not resolved. This CDR3 is 16 amino acids long. V was shortened by 0 bases and J by 4 bases, with 12 bases between the two germline ends. From germline, CDR1 is SGHVS and CDR2 FNYEAQ. The CDR3 loop reads CASSLATVVLTGELFF. As DNA, the CDR3 is TGTGCCAGCAGCTTAGCAACGGTAGTTCTCACCGGGGAGCTGTTTTTT.

There are a few counts of this clonotype. The rearrangement uses TRBV12-3 or TRBV12-4 and TRBJ2-7, with D possibly matching TRBD1 (6 bases). CDR3 size: 14 residues. Trimming removed 6 bases at V and 7 bases at J, with 19 bases between. The CDR3 here is CASSPRQDPREQYF. CDR3 nucleotide sequence: TGTGCCAGCAGCCCACGACAGGACCCCCGGGAGCAGTACTTC.

This chain links TRBV10-1 with TRBJ2-1, with TRBD2 as a possible D gene (5 bases). CDR3 length equals 16 residues. The ends were cut back, 6 bases at V and 0 bases at J, with 15 bases in the middle. CDR1 and CDR2 (germline): WNHNN, SYGVQD (reference sequence). Here the CDR3 reads CASSQLAGGSYNEQFF. CDR3 bases: TGCGCCAGCAGCCAGCTAGCAGGCGGCTCCTACAATGAGCAGTTCTTC.

In its sample, this clonotype was seen a few times. This chain links TRBV7-9 with TRBJ2-4, with TRBD1 matching 7 bases. Looked up from germline, CDR1 is SEHNR and CDR2 is FQNEAQ (reference sequence). The CDR3 covers 17 residues. The J segment lost 0 bases and the V segment lost 5 bases, leaving 10 bases of the junction unmatched. CDR3 DNA sequence: TGTGCCAGCAGCCAGACAGGGCTTGCCATAGCCAAAAACATTCAGTACTTC. Translating it yields CASSQTGLAIAKNIQYF.

The table lists this clonotype with many counts. The chain is built from TRBV6-6 and TRBJ1-6, with 12 bases identical to TRBD1. The CDR3 loop spans 17 amino acids. Per the germline V gene, CDR1 is MNHNY and CDR2 is SVGAGI (reference sequence). Trimming took 6 bases from V and 4 from J; bases not matched to a gene: 7. The DNA for the CDR3 is TGTGCCAGCAGCCTTCAGGGACAGGGGGCTTATAATTCACCCCTCCACTTT. Translation: CASSLQGQGAYNSPLHF.

The chain employs TRBV11-3 and TRBJ2-1; TRBD2 agrees at 8 bases. CDR1 SGHNT and CDR2 YENEEA come from the germline V gene. This CDR3 spans 14 amino acids. J was trimmed by 6 bases and V by 5 bases; bases with no gene match: 6. The CDR3, as DNA: TGTGCCAGCAGCCCTCGGGAGGGGGTCAATGAGCAGTTCTTC. Its translation is CASSPREGVNEQFF.